The 18 T cell receptor beta chains listed next were all sequenced from one sample in a study of blood T cell repertoires in COVID-19. Some clones are missing from TCRdb's copy, which holds only in-frame ones; the method was immunoSEQ multiplex PCR. The data show fewer than 350,000 clones, 88% seen once. Sample: peripheral blood. These receptor sequences come from a man younger than 30 with active or convalescent COVID-19.

The V and J genes are TRBV2 and TRBJ1-5; no definite D call. CDR3 length equals 13 residues. Germline CDR1 reads SNHLY; CDR2 reads FYNNEI. V was shortened by 4 bases and J by 1 base, with 5 bases between the two germline ends. This CDR3 reads CASSGVSNQPQHF. For the CDR3, the DNA is TGTGCCAGCAGTGGAGTAAGCAATCAGCCCCAGCATTTT.

The gene calls are TRBV4-1 and TRBJ1-1, with 9 nucleotides matching TRBD1. Germline V gives CDR1 MGHRA, CDR2 YSYEKL. This CDR3 contains 18 residues. The trim removed 5 bases at V and 5 bases at J, leaving 18 bases unmatched. The CDR3 sequence is CASSSPLKQQGARTEAFF. The CDR3 nucleotides read TGCGCCAGCAGCTCGCCTCTGAAACAACAGGGGGCGCGGACTGAAGCTTTCTTT.

The rearrangement uses TRBV24-1 and TRBJ1-6; no clear D. CDR3 length: 16 amino acids. Germline CDR1 KGHDR, CDR2 SFDVKD. Trimming pared 1 base from V and 0 bases from J, leaving 6 bases between. The CDR3 DNA reads TGTGCCACCAGTGATTTCGCAGACTCCTATAATTCACCCCTCCACTTT. Translation: CATSDFADSYNSPLHF.

Comments on this clone: A read error may produce the germline difference seen at one junction end. The chain recombines TRBV7-3 with TRBJ1-2, with 9 nucleotides matching TRBD1. The CDR3 spans 17 residues. Germline V gives CDR1 SGHTA, CDR2 FQGTGA. In nucleotides, the CDR3 is TGTGCCAGCAGTTTAACTGCACCGGGACAGGGATTATATGGCTACACCTTC. As protein: CASSLTAPGQGLYGYTF.

The chain links TRBV7-9 to TRBJ2-1, with 9 bases lining up with TRBD2. The CDR3 sequence is 16 residues long. Looked up from germline, CDR1 is SEHNR and CDR2 is FQNEAQ (reference sequence). V was clipped by 1 base and J by 6 bases; unmatched bases: 7. DNA for the CDR3: TGTGCCAGCAGCTTAGGCGGGGGACTAGCCGCCAATGAGCAGTTCTTC. Translated, it gives CASSLGGGLAANEQFF.

This chain links TRBV5-1 with TRBJ2-3; 13 bases are shared with TRBD2. This CDR3 is 16 amino acids long. The V gene's germline CDR1 is SGHRS and CDR2 YFSETQ. J was trimmed by 6 bases and V by 3 bases; bases with no gene match: 7. The CDR3 loop reads CASSSTSGGAADTQYF. The CDR3 bases are TGCGCCAGCAGCTCAACTAGCGGGGGGGCAGCCGATACGCAGTATTTT. The entire variable domain, with the rest obtained from reference TRBV5-1 and TRBJ2-3, is as follows: KAGVTQTPRYLIKTRGQQVTLSCSPISGHRSVSWYQQTPGQGLQFLFEYFSETQRNKGNFPGRFSGRQFSNSRSEMNVSTLELGDSALYLCASSSTSGGAADTQYFGPGTRLTVL.

V is TRBV7-9 and J is TRBJ1-1; TRBD1 is a possible D gene (5 bases). The germline V and J ends were trimmed by 10 bases and 4 bases, with 13 bases remaining between them. Germline V CDR1 and CDR2: SEHNR, FQNEAQ (reference sequence). The CDR3 is made up of 12 amino acids. The CDR3 nucleotides read TGTGCCACCCAGACAGTAGGCACTGAAGCTTTCTTT. Its protein product is CATQTVGTEAFF.

V gene TRBV30 combines with J gene TRBJ1-3; 8 nucleotides match TRBD1. CDR3 length: 15 residues. The germline V gene encodes CDR1 GTSNPN and CDR2 SVGIG (reference sequence). The junction had 5 bases not matched to a gene; V was cut back by 4 bases and J by 0 bases. CDR3 bases: TGTGCCTGGAAGGGACAGGTATACTCTGGAAACACCATATATTTT. It encodes CAWKGQVYSGNTIYF.

This chain connects TRBV20-1 to TRBJ2-2; tentatively, D is TRBD1 (6 bases). Germline V gene sequence: CDR1 DFQATT, CDR2 SNEGSKA (reference sequence). With 3 bases removed from V and 5 bases from J, the gap between germline ends came to 13 bases. This CDR3 has 14 residues. The CDR3 DNA reads TGCAGTGCTAGTTTGGGGGCTGGGACCGGGGAGCTGTTTTTT. Protein product: CSASLGAGTGELFF.

The chain has TRBV12-1 and TRBJ2-1; the tabulated D call, TRBD2, remains unverified against the DNA. TRBV12-1 is deemed a pseudogene. CDR3 length: 15 residues. The CDR3 loop is CASSRGRGGAGEQFF. The DNA for the CDR3 is TGTGCCAGCAGCCGTGGAAGAGGGGGGGCCGGTGAGCAGTTCTTC.

J is TRBJ1-2 and V is TRBV7-2; TRBD1 aligns across 8 bases. Germline CDR1 reads SGHTA; CDR2 reads FQGNSA. The CDR3 has 15 residues. Trimming removed 5 bases from V and 4 bases from J; junction bases left unmatched: 9. CDR3 bases: TGTGCCAGCAGCCATCAACAGGGGGGCTTCTATGGCTACACCTTC. Its protein product is CASSHQQGGFYGYTF.

V and J are TRBV6-5 and TRBJ2-7; 12 bases align to TRBD2. The germline V gene has CDR1 MNHEY and CDR2 SVGAGI. The CDR3 runs 15 residues. The V and J ends lost 7 bases and 2 bases, in that order; junction bases with no gene match: 6. CDR3 coding DNA: TGTGCCAGCACCTATACTAGCGGGGGGCCCTACGAGCAGTACTTC. It translates to CASTYTSGGPYEQYF.

The genes are TRBV2 and TRBJ2-1, with TRBD1 matching over 12 bases. From germline, CDR1 is SNHLY and CDR2 FYNNEI. CDR3 size: 15 residues. J was trimmed by 8 bases and V by 6 bases; bases with no gene match: 8. CDR3 in DNA: TGTGCCAGCAGGTACCTGGGACAGGGGGCCGATGAGCAGTTCTTC. Translated, it gives CASRYLGQGADEQFF. The full variable domain, completed using reference TRBV2 and TRBJ2-1, is EPEVTQTPSHQVTQMGQEVILRCVPISNHLYFYWYRQILGQKVEFLVSFYNNEISEKSEIFDDQFSVERPDGSNFTLKIRSTKLEDSAMYFCASRYLGQGADEQFFGPGTRLTVL.

The gene calls are TRBV7-3 and TRBJ1-2, with TRBD1 matching over 8 bases. The V gene's germline CDR1 is SGHTA and CDR2 FQGTGA. Losses at the gene ends were 6 bases for V and 7 bases for J; bases not matched to a gene: 7. CDR3 length: 13 amino acids. The CDR3 loop reads CASSLTGGSGYTF. The CDR3, as DNA: TGTGCCAGCAGTCTCACAGGGGGGAGTGGCTACACCTTC.

V is TRBV7-8 and J is TRBJ1-2; weak D call: TRBD1 (5 bases). Germline V gives CDR1 SGHVS, CDR2 FQNEAQ. V lost 0 bases and J 8 bases, leaving 28 bases between the germline ends. The CDR3 is 19 amino acids. The CDR3 coding sequence is TGTGCCAGCAGCTTAGCGCTCGAAGGGGTTAAAACGACGGCGTGGGGCTACACCTTC. This codes for CASSLALEGVKTTAWGYTF.

This clone appeared a single time. The V call is TRBV19, the J call TRBJ2-1; D is perhaps TRBD1 (6 bases). The germline CDR1 and CDR2 sequences are LNHDA and SQIVND (reference sequence). Trimming took 4 bases from V and 4 from J, leaving 11 bases between them. The CDR3 length is 14 residues. The DNA of the CDR3 is TGTGCCAGTAGTACCCTGGACAGATACAATGAGCAGTTCTTC. It is translated as CASSTLDRYNEQFF.

The rearrangement links TRBV6-6 to TRBJ1-5; unclear D gene. This CDR3 comprises 14 residues. The germline V and J ends were trimmed by 0 bases and 8 bases, with 11 bases remaining between them. The germline V gene has CDR1 MNHNY and CDR2 SVGAGI (reference sequence). CDR3 sequence (DNA): TGTGCCAGCAGTTACTCTGGCCGAAAAGAGCCCCAGCATTTT. This gives the protein CASSYSGRKEPQHF.

A note on this clone: A junction end diverges from the germline sequence, so it may reflect a read error. This chain uses TRBV2 with TRBJ1-1, with no clear D. The germline gives CDR1 SNHLY, CDR2 FYNNEI. The CDR3 has 12 residues. CDR3 sequence: CASSEVGPEAFF. CDR3 DNA sequence: TGTGCCAGCAGCGAAGTTGGGCCTGAAGCTTTCTTT.